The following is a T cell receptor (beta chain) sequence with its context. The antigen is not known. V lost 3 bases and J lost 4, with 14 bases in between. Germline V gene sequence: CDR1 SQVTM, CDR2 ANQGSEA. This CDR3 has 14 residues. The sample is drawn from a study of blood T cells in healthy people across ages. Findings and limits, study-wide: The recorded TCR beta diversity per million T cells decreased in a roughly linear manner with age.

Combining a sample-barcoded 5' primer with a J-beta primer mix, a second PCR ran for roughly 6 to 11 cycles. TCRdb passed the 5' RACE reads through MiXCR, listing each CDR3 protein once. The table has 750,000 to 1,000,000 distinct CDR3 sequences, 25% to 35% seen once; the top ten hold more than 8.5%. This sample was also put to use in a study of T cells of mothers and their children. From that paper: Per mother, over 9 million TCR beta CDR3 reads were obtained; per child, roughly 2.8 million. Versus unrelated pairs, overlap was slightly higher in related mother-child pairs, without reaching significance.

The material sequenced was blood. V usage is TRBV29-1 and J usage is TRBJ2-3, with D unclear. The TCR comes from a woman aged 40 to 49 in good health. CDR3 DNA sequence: TGCAGCGTTGATTCGGAATATTACGCAGATACGCAGTATTTT. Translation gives CSVDSEYYADTQYF.